A selection of T cell receptor beta chains follows, all from one sample in a study of regulatory T cells in long-lasting Graves disease. TCRdb reanalysed the multiplex PCR reads using MiXCR and keeps one entry per CDR3 protein. The data contain roughly 500,000 distinct CDR3 sequences, 13% to 15% of them singletons. The sample was also linked to a second study, of T cells in Graves' hyperthyroidism and ophthalmopathy.

The source was peripheral blood mononuclear cells (PBMCs), collected at new diagnosis, from a patient treated with antithyroid drugs. The receptors come from a woman in her forties or fifties with Graves disease. The CDR3 runs from the conserved cysteine through the conserved F or W. The D gene is left open where the match is weak. Clone size appears in some rows only: once, few, many, or a class for an expanded clone.

v_call: TRBV3-1; j_call: TRBJ2-7; d_call: .; clone_size: few; cdr3_aa: CASSRQGGNEQYF; cdr3_nt: TGTGCCAGCAGCCGACAGGGCGGGAACGAGCAGTACTTC
v_call: TRBV12-3/TRBV12-4; j_call: TRBJ2-1; d_call: TRBD2; clone_size: many; cdr3_aa: CAVPTSGSFCHEQFF; cdr3_nt: TGTGCCGTCCCGACTAGCGGGAGCTTTTGCCATGAGCAGTTCTTC
v_call: TRBV5-1; j_call: TRBJ2-1; d_call: TRBD2; clone_size: .; cdr3_aa: CASSLAYQGSSGEQFF; cdr3_nt: TGCGCCAGCAGCTTGGCCTATCAGGGCTCTAGCGGCGAGCAGTTCTTC
v_call: TRBV2; j_call: TRBJ2-3; d_call: .; clone_size: many; cdr3_aa: CASSEGAGMSTDTQYF; cdr3_nt: TGTGCCAGCAGTGAAGGGGCGGGAATGAGCACAGATACGCAGTATTTT
v_call: TRBV10-3; j_call: TRBJ1-5; d_call: .; clone_size: .; cdr3_aa: CAIGPGPNQPQHF; cdr3_nt: TGTGCCATCGGACCGGGCCCCAACCAGCCCCAGCATTTT
v_call: TRBV28; j_call: TRBJ2-1; d_call: .; clone_size: few; cdr3_aa: CASSTARGGGAGEQFF; cdr3_nt: TGTGCCAGCAGTACCGCTAGGGGGGGGGGAGCGGGTGAGCAGTTCTTC
v_call: TRBV6-1; j_call: TRBJ2-1; d_call: TRBD1; clone_size: .; cdr3_aa: CASRQTGTVKGQFF; cdr3_nt: TGTGCCAGCAGGCAAACCGGGACAGTAAAGGGGCAGTTCTTC
v_call: TRBV4-1; j_call: TRBJ2-5; d_call: TRBD2; clone_size: few; cdr3_aa: CASSRTSGETQYF; cdr3_nt: TGCGCCAGCAGCCGGACTAGCGGGGAGACCCAGTACTTC
v_call: TRBV7-9; j_call: TRBJ2-7; d_call: .; clone_size: .; cdr3_aa: CASSTRDSVHEQYF; cdr3_nt: TGTGCCAGCAGCACTCGGGACTCCGTACACGAGCAGTACTTC
v_call: TRBV13; j_call: TRBJ2-7; d_call: TRBD2; clone_size: many; cdr3_aa: CASSLGGLAGAGYEQYF; cdr3_nt: TGTGCCAGCAGCTTAGGAGGACTAGCGGGAGCGGGGTACGAGCAGTACTTC
v_call: TRBV12-3/TRBV12-4; j_call: TRBJ2-7; d_call: .; clone_size: many; cdr3_aa: CASSRRGLGGGSSYEQYF; cdr3_nt: TGTGCCAGCAGTCGGAGAGGCCTTGGCGGAGGGAGCTCCTACGAGCAGTACTTC
v_call: TRBV7-6; j_call: TRBJ2-1; d_call: .; clone_size: many; cdr3_aa: CASSKGTSSYNEQFF; cdr3_nt: TGTGCCAGCAGCAAAGGGACGAGCTCCTACAATGAGCAGTTCTTC
v_call: TRBV6-2/TRBV6-3; j_call: TRBJ1-2; d_call: TRBD1; clone_size: few; cdr3_aa: CASSSRDRGGYTF; cdr3_nt: TGTGCCAGCAGTTCCCGGGACAGGGGAGGCTACACCTTC
v_call: TRBV7-9; j_call: TRBJ1-1; d_call: .; clone_size: many; cdr3_aa: CASSLVGRDTEAFF; cdr3_nt: TGTGCCAGCAGCTTAGTGGGCAGGGACACTGAAGCTTTCTTT
v_call: TRBV27; j_call: TRBJ2-5; d_call: TRBD1; clone_size: many; cdr3_aa: CASTDRGQTQYF; cdr3_nt: TGTGCCAGCACGGACAGGGGACAGACCCAGTACTTC
v_call: TRBV11-3; j_call: TRBJ2-1; d_call: .; clone_size: many; cdr3_aa: CASSLDGGGDEQFF; cdr3_nt: TGTGCCAGCAGCTTAGACGGGGGTGGCGATGAGCAGTTCTTC
v_call: TRBV7-9; j_call: TRBJ2-2; d_call: .; clone_size: few; cdr3_aa: CASSFGGDTGELFF; cdr3_nt: TGTGCCAGCAGCTTCGGAGGGGACACCGGGGAGCTGTTTTTT
v_call: TRBV10-3; j_call: TRBJ2-1; d_call: .; clone_size: few; cdr3_aa: CAIKSGYNNEQFF; cdr3_nt: TGTGCCATCAAATCGGGGTACAACAATGAGCAGTTCTTC
v_call: TRBV28; j_call: TRBJ2-6; d_call: .; clone_size: .; cdr3_aa: CASSRNTGANVLTF; cdr3_nt: TGTGCCAGCAGTCGGAACACTGGGGCCAACGTCCTGACTTTC
v_call: TRBV27; j_call: TRBJ1-6; d_call: TRBD1; clone_size: .; cdr3_aa: CASSLSVQGDDNSPLHF; cdr3_nt: TGTGCCAGCAGTTTATCAGTCCAGGGGGACGATAATTCACCCCTCCACTTT
v_call: TRBV27; j_call: TRBJ2-7; d_call: .; clone_size: many; cdr3_aa: CASSLSGQAEQYF; cdr3_nt: TGTGCCAGCAGTTTATCGGGGCAAGCCGAGCAGTACTTC
v_call: TRBV6-2/TRBV6-3; j_call: TRBJ2-2; d_call: TRBD2; clone_size: many; cdr3_aa: CASSWTSGRSGELFF; cdr3_nt: TGTGCCAGCAGTTGGACTAGCGGGAGATCCGGGGAGCTGTTTTTT
v_call: TRBV9; j_call: TRBJ1-2; d_call: TRBD1; clone_size: .; cdr3_aa: CASSAGQGYGHTF; cdr3_nt: TGTGCCAGCAGCGCCGGACAGGGGTATGGCCACACCTTC
v_call: TRBV28; j_call: TRBJ2-1; d_call: .; clone_size: many; cdr3_aa: CASRPGLFYNEQFF; cdr3_nt: TGTGCCAGCAGGCCGGGACTGTTCTACAATGAGCAGTTCTTC
v_call: TRBV19; j_call: TRBJ2-7; d_call: TRBD2; clone_size: .; cdr3_aa: CASMPSSGSYEQYF; cdr3_nt: TGTGCCAGTATGCCCTCGAGCGGGAGCTACGAGCAGTACTTC
v_call: TRBV7-9; j_call: TRBJ2-7; d_call: .; clone_size: .; cdr3_aa: CASSFAGGWESYEQYF; cdr3_nt: TGTGCCAGCAGCTTTGCAGGTGGGTGGGAATCCTACGAGCAGTACTTC
v_call: TRBV28; j_call: TRBJ2-5; d_call: .; clone_size: many; cdr3_aa: CASSSLSRPGTQYF; cdr3_nt: TGTGCCAGCAGTTCCCTATCCCGGCCCGGGACCCAGTACTTC
v_call: TRBV6-1; j_call: TRBJ1-1; d_call: .; clone_size: many; cdr3_aa: CASSEKGRGTEAFF; cdr3_nt: TGCGCCAGCAGTGAGAAGGGTCGGGGTACTGAAGCTTTCTTT
v_call: TRBV11-2; j_call: TRBJ2-1; d_call: TRBD2; clone_size: many; cdr3_aa: CASSHHLAEPAYNEQFF; cdr3_nt: TGTGCCAGCAGCCATCACCTAGCGGAGCCCGCCTACAATGAGCAGTTCTTC
v_call: TRBV27; j_call: TRBJ2-2; d_call: .; clone_size: few; cdr3_aa: CASSLESPRAGSGELFF; cdr3_nt: TGTGCCAGCAGTTTAGAGTCCCCGAGGGCCGGGTCCGGGGAGCTGTTTTTT
v_call: TRBV29-1; j_call: TRBJ1-2; d_call: .; clone_size: many; cdr3_aa: CSVEVDGGARHYGYTF; cdr3_nt: TGCAGCGTTGAAGTGGATGGGGGGGCTCGGCACTATGGCTACACCTTC
v_call: TRBV30; j_call: TRBJ1-2; d_call: .; clone_size: many; cdr3_aa: CAWVTGNYGYTF; cdr3_nt: TGTGCCTGGGTAACAGGGAACTATGGCTACACCTTC
v_call: TRBV7-2; j_call: TRBJ2-7; d_call: .; clone_size: .; cdr3_aa: CASSLTGGWYEQYF; cdr3_nt: TGTGCCAGCAGCTTAACGGGGGGCTGGTACGAGCAGTACTTC
v_call: TRBV10-3; j_call: TRBJ2-7; d_call: .; clone_size: few; cdr3_aa: CAISESGAGGGEQYF; cdr3_nt: TGTGCCATCAGTGAGTCCGGTGCAGGGGGGGGGGAGCAGTACTTC
v_call: TRBV7-2; j_call: TRBJ2-5; d_call: .; clone_size: few; cdr3_aa: CASSLQGWETQYF; cdr3_nt: TGTGCCAGCAGCTTACAGGGTTGGGAGACCCAGTACTTC
v_call: TRBV30; j_call: TRBJ2-3; d_call: TRBD1; clone_size: many; cdr3_aa: CAWRTGGDTDTQYF; cdr3_nt: TGTGCCTGGAGAACAGGGGGCGACACAGATACGCAGTATTTT
v_call: TRBV28; j_call: TRBJ2-5; d_call: TRBD2; clone_size: many; cdr3_aa: CASSEISGGNQETQYF; cdr3_nt: TGTGCCAGCAGTGAAATTAGCGGGGGAAACCAAGAGACCCAGTACTTC
v_call: TRBV7-9; j_call: TRBJ2-2; d_call: .; clone_size: few; cdr3_aa: CASSLISIMTGELFF; cdr3_nt: TGTGCCAGCAGCTTAATATCTATTATGACCGGGGAGCTGTTTTTT
v_call: TRBV5-5; j_call: TRBJ1-2; d_call: .; clone_size: many; cdr3_aa: CASSIDRSGYGYTF; cdr3_nt: TGTGCCAGCAGCATCGACAGGTCGGGCTATGGCTACACCTTC
v_call: TRBV10-3; j_call: TRBJ2-2; d_call: TRBD2; clone_size: many; cdr3_aa: CAIKSSGRANTGELFF; cdr3_nt: TGTGCCATCAAGAGTAGCGGGAGGGCCAACACCGGGGAGCTGTTTTTT
v_call: TRBV6-1; j_call: TRBJ2-3; d_call: .; clone_size: few; cdr3_aa: CASSNTLDTQYF; cdr3_nt: TGTGCCAGCAGTAACACATTGGATACGCAGTATTTT
v_call: TRBV5-1; j_call: TRBJ2-2; d_call: .; clone_size: few; cdr3_aa: CASSLVAGRPTGELFF; cdr3_nt: TGCGCCAGCAGCTTGGTGGCAGGGAGACCCACCGGGGAGCTGTTTTTT
v_call: TRBV28; j_call: TRBJ2-2; d_call: TRBD2; clone_size: many; cdr3_aa: CASSLPGLAGVTGELFF; cdr3_nt: TGTGCCAGCAGCCTTCCAGGACTAGCGGGAGTAACCGGGGAGCTGTTTTTT
v_call: TRBV6-4; j_call: TRBJ2-1; d_call: TRBD2; clone_size: many; cdr3_aa: CASSDRASGSDEQFF; cdr3_nt: TGTGCCAGCAGTGATCGGGCTAGCGGGAGCGATGAGCAGTTCTTC
v_call: TRBV10-1; j_call: TRBJ2-3; d_call: TRBD2; clone_size: few; cdr3_aa: CASSAREGISSTDTQYF; cdr3_nt: TGCGCCAGCAGTGCCCGGGAGGGAATCTCTAGCACAGATACGCAGTATTTT